One and the same sample provided the 23 T cell receptor beta chains below, sequenced in a study of CD8+ T cells in alopecia areata. In each case, RNA was isolated and then reverse transcribed into cDNA as the sequencing template. Some clones are missing from TCRdb's copy, which holds only in-frame ones; the method was immunoSEQ multiplex PCR. The data hold 140,000 to 150,000 clones, with 75% to 90% observed a single time. The starting material was CD8+ T cells sorted from blood, obtained at week 0. All receptors come from a human donor with alopecia areata.

The genes are TRBV7-9 and TRBJ2-7; TRBD1 aligns across 9 bases. The germline CDR1 and CDR2 sequences are SEHNR and FQNEAQ (reference sequence). The V and J ends lost 3 bases and 3 bases, in that order; junction bases with no gene match: 12. The CDR3 consists of 17 residues. Written as DNA, the CDR3 is TGTGCCAGCAGCTTCGGGACAGGGCCGATGGCGGTCTACGAGCAGTACTTC. Residues: CASSFGTGPMAVYEQYF.

This clone showed up just a few times. The gene calls are TRBV2 and TRBJ2-1; a possible D gene is TRBD2 (7 bases). V gave up 6 bases and J gave up 2 bases, with 14 bases separating them. This CDR3 comprises 15 residues. From germline, CDR1 is SNHLY and CDR2 FYNNEI. CDR3 nucleotides: TGTGCCAGCAGGGGGGGGGCAGCGGCCTACAATGAGCAGTTCTTC. This translates into CASRGGAAAYNEQFF.

This chain links TRBV6-5 with TRBJ2-7; no definite D call. Germline V gene data show CDR1 as MNHEY and CDR2 as SVGAGI. This CDR3 has 13 residues. With 0 bases removed from V and 6 bases from J, the gap between germline ends came to 9 bases. This chain's CDR3 is CASSYSTLGEQYF. In nucleotides, the CDR3 is TGTGCCAGCAGTTACTCGACGCTGGGCGAGCAGTACTTC.

The genes are TRBV19 and TRBJ2-7; no firm D call. Germline CDR1 LNHDA, CDR2 SQIVND (reference sequence). V was trimmed by 1 base and J by 5 bases, leaving 12 bases between them. The CDR3 covers 14 residues. The CDR3 loop is CASSIVSGSNEQYF. CDR3 DNA: TGTGCCAGTAGTATAGTATCGGGTTCTAACGAGCAGTACTTC.

This chain links TRBV9 with TRBJ2-6, with 9 bases lining up with TRBD1. The ends lost 5 bases at V and 1 base at J; junction bases unmatched: 10. This CDR3 comprises 18 residues. The germline gives CDR1 SGDLS, CDR2 YYNGEE. CDR3 coding DNA: TGTGCCAGCAGTGAGGACAGGGGTGGGTTTTCTGGGGCCAACGTCCTGACTTTC. This translates into CASSEDRGGFSGANVLTF.

This sequence joins TRBV14 and TRBJ2-1; D perhaps matches TRBD1 (5 bases). Trimming pared 0 bases from V and 10 bases from J, leaving 7 bases between. The CDR3 is made up of 12 amino acids. Germline V gives CDR1 SGHDN, CDR2 FVKESK. CDR3 nucleotides: TGTGCCAGCAGCCAAGAATCAGGGGAGCAGTTCTTC. It is translated as CASSQESGEQFF. The entire variable domain, with the rest obtained from reference TRBV14 and TRBJ2-1, is as follows: EAGVTQFPSHSVIEKGQTVTLRCDPISGHDNLYWYRRVMGKEIKFLLHFVKESKQDESGMPNNRFLAERTGGTYSTLKVQPAELEDSGVYFCASSQESGEQFFGPGTRLTVL.

V is TRBV12-5 and J is TRBJ2-7; TRBD1 matches 10 bases. The germline CDR1 and CDR2 sequences are LGHNT and FRNRAP. Trimming removed 5 bases from V and 6 bases from J; junction bases left unmatched: 13. The CDR3 runs 16 residues. The CDR3 loop reads CASGTPGTGVLGEQYF. The CDR3 nucleotides read TGTGCTAGTGGTACCCCCGGGACAGGGGTTTTGGGCGAGCAGTACTTC.

V usage is TRBV4-2 and J usage is TRBJ2-2; D is ambiguous. The germline CDR1 and CDR2 sequences are LGHNA and YNFKEQ. The CDR3 consists of 15 residues. With 3 bases removed from V and 5 bases from J, the gap between germline ends came to 13 bases. The CDR3 DNA sequence: TGTGCCAGCAGCCAGGGAATAACCCTTACCGGGGAGCTGTTTTTT. Residues: CASSQGITLTGELFF.

This rearrangement joins TRBV29-1 to TRBJ2-1; possible D gene TRBD1, 6 bases. The length of the CDR3 is 16 residues. Between the trimmed V and J ends, which lost 2 bases and 5 bases, there was a span of 19 bases. Germline values: CDR1 SQVTM, CDR2 ANQGSEA. The DNA of the CDR3 is TGCAGCGTTGAACCTCTCCTACAGGGCAAGGACAATGAGCAGTTCTTC. It codes for CSVEPLLQGKDNEQFF.

The chain joins TRBV19 to TRBJ2-1; D uncertain. The CDR3 consists of 15 residues. Germline V lookup: CDR1 LNHDA, CDR2 SQIVND (reference sequence). Trimming shortened V by 3 bases and J by 2 bases, and 11 bases separated the two germline ends. The chain's CDR3 is CASSMIAGPYNEQFF. The CDR3 bases are TGTGCCAGTAGTATGATCGCAGGACCCTACAATGAGCAGTTCTTC. Full variable domain (outside the CDR3, taken from reference TRBV19 and TRBJ2-1): DGGITQSPKYLFRKEGQNVTLSCEQNLNHDAMYWYRQDPGQGLRLIYYSQIVNDFQKGDIAEGYSVSREKKESFPLTVTSAQKNPTAFYLCASSMIAGPYNEQFFGPGTRLTVL.

J is TRBJ1-5 and V is TRBV28; D remains ambiguous. V was pared by 6 bases and J by 0 bases, with 9 bases between. The CDR3 runs 14 residues. The germline V gene has CDR1 MDHEN and CDR2 SYDVKM. The CDR3 DNA sequence: TGTGCCAGCAGAACGACGGATAGCAATCAGCCCCAGCATTTT. It yields the protein CASRTTDSNQPQHF.

The V call is TRBV19, the J call TRBJ2-7; 9 nucleotides line up with TRBD1. The CDR3 length is 15 residues. Germline values: CDR1 LNHDA, CDR2 SQIVND (reference sequence). Trimming removed 2 bases from V and 6 bases from J; junction bases left unmatched: 8. The CDR3 here is CASSISGQGMIEQYF. The CDR3 DNA is TGTGCCAGTAGTATATCGGGACAGGGCATGATCGAGCAGTACTTC.

The genes are TRBV4-1 and TRBJ2-1, with 12 nucleotides matching TRBD2. The CDR3 totals 17 residues. Germline lookup yields CDR1 MGHRA and CDR2 YSYEKL. Trimming removed 3 bases from V and 0 bases from J; junction bases left unmatched: 3. As DNA, the CDR3 is TGCGCCAGCAGCCACCGGACTAGCGGGAACTCCTACAATGAGCAGTTCTTC. Its protein product is CASSHRTSGNSYNEQFF.

The genes are TRBV29-1 and TRBJ2-3; no clear D. This CDR3 contains 10 residues. Between the trimmed V and J ends, which lost 5 bases and 2 bases, there was a span of 2 bases. The V gene's germline CDR1 is SQVTM and CDR2 ANQGSEA. CDR3 DNA: TGCAGCGTTACCACAGATACGCAGTATTTT. Translated: CSVTTDTQYF.

The chain joins TRBV14 to TRBJ2-3; a possible D gene is TRBD2 (6 bases). The germline CDR1 and CDR2 sequences are SGHDN and FVKESK. CDR3 length: 15 residues. V lost 4 bases, J lost 2 bases, and 13 bases lay in between. The CDR3 DNA sequence: TGTGCCAGCAGCCTAAGGAGGGACCTCACAGATACGCAGTATTTT. Translated, it gives CASSLRRDLTDTQYF.

The rearrangement joins TRBV27 to TRBJ2-7, with D hard to call. This CDR3 spans 13 amino acids. Germline CDR1 and CDR2: MNHEY and SMNVEV (reference sequence). V was pared by 4 bases and J by 3 bases, with 10 bases between. The CDR3 reads CASSSTVNYEQYF. The CDR3 bases are TGTGCCAGCAGTTCTACAGTAAACTACGAGCAGTACTTC.

The rearrangement uses TRBV14 and TRBJ1-1; D may be TRBD1 (6 bases). Germline V gives CDR1 SGHDN, CDR2 FVKESK. Trimming stripped 2 bases from V and 4 bases from J, with 11 bases between. The CDR3 covers 14 residues. The CDR3 region is CASSQRDRSTEAFF. As DNA, the CDR3 is TGTGCCAGCAGCCAAAGAGACAGGAGCACTGAAGCTTTCTTT. The full variable domain, its missing parts supplied by reference TRBV14 and TRBJ1-1, is EAGVTQFPSHSVIEKGQTVTLRCDPISGHDNLYWYRRVMGKEIKFLLHFVKESKQDESGMPNNRFLAERTGGTYSTLKVQPAELEDSGVYFCASSQRDRSTEAFFGQGTRLTVV.

This sequence joins TRBV5-4 and TRBJ2-1; D remains ambiguous. The CDR3 spans 17 residues. With 2 bases removed from V and 0 bases from J, the gap between germline ends came to 15 bases. Germline-derived CDR1 and CDR2 are SGHNT and YYREEE (reference sequence). CDR3 sequence (DNA): TGTGCCAGCAGCTTTATTCCCCGTAGGAGCTCCTACAATGAGCAGTTCTTC. The encoded protein is CASSFIPRRSSYNEQFF.

The rearrangement uses TRBV27 and TRBJ1-4; D remains unclear. Trimming left V 5 bases short and J 4 bases short, with 14 bases between. There are 15 residues in the CDR3. Per germline, CDR1 MNHEY and CDR2 SMNVEV (reference sequence). As DNA, the CDR3 is TGTGCCAGCAGTCCCTACGGACGGATTAATGAAAAACTGTTTTTT. It specifies CASSPYGRINEKLFF. Looking up the rest from reference TRBV27 and TRBJ1-4 gives the full variable domain: EAQVTQNPRYLITVTGKKLTVTCSQNMNHEYMSWYRQDPGLGLRQIYYSMNVEVTDKGDVPEGYKVSRKEKRNFPLILESPSPNQTSLYFCASSPYGRINEKLFFGSGTQLSVL.

This clone has a single count. This chain uses TRBV10-3 with TRBJ2-1, with D tentatively TRBD1 or TRBD2 (8 bases each). Trimming pared 8 bases from V and 8 bases from J, leaving 19 bases between. The CDR3 length is 14 residues. In germline, CDR1 is ENHRY, CDR2 SYGVKD. The CDR3: CAIGQGAGGDEQFF. The CDR3 DNA sequence: TGTGCCATCGGCCAGGGGGCGGGGGGCGATGAGCAGTTCTTC.

The chain combines TRBV7-2 with TRBJ2-7, with 7 bases aligning to TRBD2. Germline V CDR1 and CDR2: SGHTA, FQGNSA. Losses at the gene ends were 8 bases for V and 2 bases for J; bases not matched to a gene: 3. The CDR3 sequence is 12 residues long. CDR3 sequence reads: CASVAGAYEQYF. For the CDR3, the DNA is TGTGCCAGCGTGGCGGGGGCCTACGAGCAGTACTTC.

The V call is TRBV7-2, the J call TRBJ2-3; TRBD2 matches at 10 bases. CDR3 size: 18 residues. Germline V gene lookup returns CDR1 SGHTA and CDR2 FQGNSA. V gave up 5 bases and J gave up 4 bases; unmatched junction bases: 15. DNA for the CDR3: TGTGCCAGCAGCCCCTATATAATAGCGGGGGGAAGTTCAGATACGCAGTATTTT. Encoded protein: CASSPYIIAGGSSDTQYF.

The chain couples TRBV7-6 to TRBJ2-3; TRBD1 is a possible D gene (6 bases). Trimming took off 1 base at V and 3 bases at J, with 14 bases between the two ends. The CDR3 runs 16 residues. Germline CDR1 is SGHVS and CDR2 is FNYEAQ. The CDR3 coding sequence is TGTGCCAGCAGCTTAGTGGTCGGCAGGGGAACAGATACGCAGTATTTT. It encodes CASSLVVGRGTDTQYF.